This T cell receptor (beta chain) was profiled in a study of blood T cell repertoires in COVID-19 (dated by TCRdb to the early 2020s). About the full investigation: The collaborator samples originated in the United States, Italy and Spain and spanned the acute and convalescent phases of COVID-19. The repertoires were released in a freely available public database intended as a resource for research on the immune response to SARS-CoV-2. Samples came from the ongoing ImmuneRACE study (first 160 participants) plus 1,254 subjects from 6 global collaborators. The prospective study material was composed of cDNA or gDNA derived from T cells, B-cell-depleted T cells, or PBMCs. Where available, HLA class I and class II types were taken from metadata supplied by the sample provider and were not determined by assay-based typing. Sample metadata almost always included a de-identified subject ID, COVID-19 status, age in years and sex. The dataset comprised deeply sampled blood TCRbeta repertoires from subjects exposed to, actively infected with, or recovered from COVID-19.

Summary of the overall study and its limitations: Clinical and demographic metadata were provided uncurated, with the amount varying by source and participant.

At one collaborating source in Seattle, patients were enrolled during active infection and were followed longitudinally through the course of disease. The collaborating institutions used their own protocols to collect whole blood in K2EDTA tubes. For TCRbeta analysis, collaborator samples were shipped as frozen whole blood, as isolated PBMCs, or as DNA extracted from either sample type. The immunoSEQ Assay, a bias-controlled multiplex PCR, was used to amplify TCRbeta CDR3 regions from genomic DNA. The study's processing was this. The number of nucleated cells in each sample was estimated by amplification of reference gene primers within the assay. Sequence reads were collapsed and filtered to measure the absolute abundance of every unique TCRbeta CDR3 rearrangement. For each sample, productive Simpson clonality was calculated as the square root of Simpson's diversity index over productive rearrangements. Imported from immuneACCESS, the table was reduced by TCRdb to in-frame sequences with V and J called. These copies leave out some clones; in studies compared against another copy, an unresolved V gene accounts for under half, and the cause of the remainder is not known. D and trimming come from the DNA, and the V and J calls and clone size come from that table. For this sample the table gives tens of thousands of clones, of which 75% to 90% were detected only once. The ten largest clones represent around 46% of the sample.

With respect to this clone: It lacks a known antigen. Base qualities were left out, and no much larger clone turns up one base away.

This TCR derives from a woman aged 60-70 years with COVID-19, enrolled during active disease. The sample was peripheral blood.

The CDR3: CASSLWPGSYGYTF. The nucleotide sequence reads TGTGCCAGCAGCTTATGGCCGGGAAGCTATGGCTACACCTTC. The chain joins TRBV7-9 to TRBJ1-2, with no confidently assigned D gene. The trim is 2 bases for V and 4 bases for J, with a gap of 11 bases between the germline ends. The germline V gene (reference sequence) yields SEHNR for CDR1 and FQNEAQ for CDR2. Measured from the cysteine to the phenylalanine, the CDR3 is 14 residues long. The DNA shown is the 42-base CDR3, in frame from base 1.